The clone carrying this T cell receptor (beta chain) was seen at least ten times. The length of the CDR3 is 15 residues. Germline-derived CDR1 and CDR2 are LGHNA and YNFKEQ. V dropped 3 bases and J dropped 2; count of bases not matched to a gene: 6. The sample belongs to a study of T cells after yellow fever vaccination. TCRdb re-called the 5' RACE reads through MiXCR, storing one row per CDR3 protein. Of under 20,000 distinct CDR3 sequences in the sample, about 4.1% were seen once. Points from the study as a whole: Day 0 sorted memory subsets lacked detectable levels of almost all vaccine-responding clonotypes.

The chain combines TRBV4-2 with TRBJ2-7, with TRBD2 identical over 8 bases. This clonotype was sampled from a man aged 30 to 39 who received the YFV17D yellow fever vaccine. The material sequenced was PBMCs, either bulk or a sorted T-cell subset (CD4+, CD8+, memory, or dextramer-sorted; not recorded which), taken 15 days after the yellow fever booster vaccination. The CDR3 region has the DNA TGTGCCAGCAGCCAGCGGGGGGACACCCCCTACGAGCAGTACTTC. As protein: CASSQRGDTPYEQYF.